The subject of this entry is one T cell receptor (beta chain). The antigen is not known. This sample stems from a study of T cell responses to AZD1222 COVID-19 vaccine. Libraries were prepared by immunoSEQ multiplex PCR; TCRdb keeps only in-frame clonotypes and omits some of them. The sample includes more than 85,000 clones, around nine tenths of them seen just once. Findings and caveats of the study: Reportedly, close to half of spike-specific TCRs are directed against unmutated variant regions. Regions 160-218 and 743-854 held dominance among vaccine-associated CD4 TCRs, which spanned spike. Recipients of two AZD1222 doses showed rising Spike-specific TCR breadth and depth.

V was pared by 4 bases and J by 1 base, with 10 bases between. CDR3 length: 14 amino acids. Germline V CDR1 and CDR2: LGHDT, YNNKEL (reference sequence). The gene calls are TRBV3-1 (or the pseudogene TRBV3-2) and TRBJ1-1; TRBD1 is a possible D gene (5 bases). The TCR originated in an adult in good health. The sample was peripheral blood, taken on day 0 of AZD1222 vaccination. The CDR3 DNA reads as TGTGCCAGCAGCCCAGGGACGAGGAACACTGAAGCTTTCTTT. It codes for CASSPGTRNTEAFF.